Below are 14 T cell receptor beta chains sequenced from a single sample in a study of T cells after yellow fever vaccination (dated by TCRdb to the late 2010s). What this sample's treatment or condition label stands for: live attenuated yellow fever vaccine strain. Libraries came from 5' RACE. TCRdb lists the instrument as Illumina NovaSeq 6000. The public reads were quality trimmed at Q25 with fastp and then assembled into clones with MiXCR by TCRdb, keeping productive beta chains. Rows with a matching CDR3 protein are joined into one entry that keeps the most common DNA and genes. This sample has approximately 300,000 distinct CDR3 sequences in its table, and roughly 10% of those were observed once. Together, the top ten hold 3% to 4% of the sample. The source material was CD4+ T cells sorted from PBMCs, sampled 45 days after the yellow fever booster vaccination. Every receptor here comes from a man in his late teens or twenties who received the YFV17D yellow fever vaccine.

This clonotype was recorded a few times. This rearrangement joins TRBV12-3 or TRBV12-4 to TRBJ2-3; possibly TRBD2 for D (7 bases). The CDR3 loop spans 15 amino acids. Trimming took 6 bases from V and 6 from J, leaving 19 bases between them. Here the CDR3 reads CASSRSGTRGDTQYF. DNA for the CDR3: TGTGCCAGCAGCCGCAGCGGGACACGCGGCGATACGCAGTATTTT.

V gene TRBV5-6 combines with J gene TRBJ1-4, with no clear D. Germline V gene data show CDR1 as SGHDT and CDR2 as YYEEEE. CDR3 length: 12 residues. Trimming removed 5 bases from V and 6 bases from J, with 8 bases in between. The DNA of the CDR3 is TGTGCCAGCAGTCGGCAGGATGAAAAACTGTTTTTT. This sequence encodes CASSRQDEKLFF.

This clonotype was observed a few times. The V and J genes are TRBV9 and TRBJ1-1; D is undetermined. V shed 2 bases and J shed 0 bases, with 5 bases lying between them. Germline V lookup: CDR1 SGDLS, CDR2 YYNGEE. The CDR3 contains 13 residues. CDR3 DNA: TGTGCCAGCAGCGTTACTCTGAACACTGAAGCTTTCTTT. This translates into CASSVTLNTEAFF.

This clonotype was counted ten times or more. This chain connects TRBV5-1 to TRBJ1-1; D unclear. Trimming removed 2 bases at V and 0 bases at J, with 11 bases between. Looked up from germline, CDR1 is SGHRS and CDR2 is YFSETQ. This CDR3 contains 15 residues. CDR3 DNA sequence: TGCGCCAGCAGCTTAGAAGCCGCATTGAACACTGAAGCTTTCTTT. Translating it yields CASSLEAALNTEAFF.

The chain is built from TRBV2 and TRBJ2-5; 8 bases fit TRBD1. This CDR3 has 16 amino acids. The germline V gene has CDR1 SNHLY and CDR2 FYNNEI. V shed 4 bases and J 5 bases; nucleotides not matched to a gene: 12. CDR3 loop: CASSAPRTGMGETQYF. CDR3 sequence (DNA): TGTGCCAGCAGTGCCCCCCGGACAGGGATGGGGGAGACCCAGTACTTC.

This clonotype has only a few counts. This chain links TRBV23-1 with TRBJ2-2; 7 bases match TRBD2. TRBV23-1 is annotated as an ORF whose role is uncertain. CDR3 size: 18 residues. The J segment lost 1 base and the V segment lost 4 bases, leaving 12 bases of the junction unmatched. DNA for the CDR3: TGCGCCAGCAGTCGCAGTCCCTGGACTAGTGAGAACACCGGGGAGCTGTTTTTT. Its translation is CASSRSPWTSENTGELFF.

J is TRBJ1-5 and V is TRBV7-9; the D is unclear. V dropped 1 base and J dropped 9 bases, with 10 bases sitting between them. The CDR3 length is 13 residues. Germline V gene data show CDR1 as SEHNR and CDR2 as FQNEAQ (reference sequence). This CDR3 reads CASSLEELLPQHF. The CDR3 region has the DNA TGTGCCAGCAGCTTAGAGGAACTGCTGCCCCAGCATTTT.

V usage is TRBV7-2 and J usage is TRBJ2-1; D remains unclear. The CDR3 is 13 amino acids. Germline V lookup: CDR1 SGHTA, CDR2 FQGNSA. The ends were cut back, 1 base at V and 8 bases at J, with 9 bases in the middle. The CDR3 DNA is TGTGCCAGCAGCTTAGATTGGTCAGATGAGCAGTTCTTC. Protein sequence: CASSLDWSDEQFF.

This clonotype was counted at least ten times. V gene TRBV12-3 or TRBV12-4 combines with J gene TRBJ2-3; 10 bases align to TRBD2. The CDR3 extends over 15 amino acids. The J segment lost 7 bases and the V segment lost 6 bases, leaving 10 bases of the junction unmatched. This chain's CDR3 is CASSYRSGGQNTQYF. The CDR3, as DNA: TGTGCCAGCAGCTATCGTAGCGGGGGGCAGAATACGCAGTATTTT.

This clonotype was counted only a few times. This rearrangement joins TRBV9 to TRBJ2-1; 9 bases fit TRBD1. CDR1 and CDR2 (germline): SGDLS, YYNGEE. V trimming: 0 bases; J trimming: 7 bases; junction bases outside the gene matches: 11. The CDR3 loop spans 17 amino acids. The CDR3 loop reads CASSVGLIGTGMNEQFF. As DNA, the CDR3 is TGTGCCAGCAGCGTAGGCCTCATTGGGACAGGGATGAATGAGCAGTTCTTC.

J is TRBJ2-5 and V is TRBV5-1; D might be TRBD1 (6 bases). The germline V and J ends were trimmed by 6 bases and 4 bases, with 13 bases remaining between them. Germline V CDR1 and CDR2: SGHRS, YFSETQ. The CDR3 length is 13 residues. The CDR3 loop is CASTKGGRETQYF. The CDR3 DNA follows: TGCGCCAGCACCAAAGGGGGTCGAGAGACCCAGTACTTC.

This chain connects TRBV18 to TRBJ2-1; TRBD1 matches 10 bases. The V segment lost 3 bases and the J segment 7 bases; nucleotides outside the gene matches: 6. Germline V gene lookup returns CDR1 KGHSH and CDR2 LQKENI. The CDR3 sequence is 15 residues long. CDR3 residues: CASSPGTGAENEQFF. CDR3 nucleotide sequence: TGTGCCAGCTCACCCGGGACAGGGGCTGAGAATGAGCAGTTCTTC. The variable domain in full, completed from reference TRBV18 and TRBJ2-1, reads NAGVMQNPRHLVRRRGQEARLRCSPMKGHSHVYWYRQLPEEGLKFMVYLQKENIIDESGMPKERFSAEFPKEGPSILRIQQVVRGDSAAYFCASSPGTGAENEQFFGPGTRLTVL.

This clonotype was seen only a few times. The CDR3 protein is CASREQWHSPLHF. CDR3 DNA sequence: TGTGCCAGCAGAGAGCAATGGCATTCACCCCTCCACTTT. The chain employs TRBV7-2 and TRBJ1-6; D uncertain. V lost 6 bases and J 8 bases, leaving 11 bases between the germline ends. The CDR3 totals 13 residues. The V gene's germline CDR1 is SGHTA and CDR2 FQGNSA.

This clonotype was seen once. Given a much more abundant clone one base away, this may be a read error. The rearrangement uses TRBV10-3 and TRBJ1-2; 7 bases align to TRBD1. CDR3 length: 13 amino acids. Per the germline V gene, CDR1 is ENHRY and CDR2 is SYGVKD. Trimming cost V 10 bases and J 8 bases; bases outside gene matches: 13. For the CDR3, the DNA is TGTGCCACTTACAGGGGTGCAGGGTCCGGCTACACCTTC. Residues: CATYRGAGSGYTF.